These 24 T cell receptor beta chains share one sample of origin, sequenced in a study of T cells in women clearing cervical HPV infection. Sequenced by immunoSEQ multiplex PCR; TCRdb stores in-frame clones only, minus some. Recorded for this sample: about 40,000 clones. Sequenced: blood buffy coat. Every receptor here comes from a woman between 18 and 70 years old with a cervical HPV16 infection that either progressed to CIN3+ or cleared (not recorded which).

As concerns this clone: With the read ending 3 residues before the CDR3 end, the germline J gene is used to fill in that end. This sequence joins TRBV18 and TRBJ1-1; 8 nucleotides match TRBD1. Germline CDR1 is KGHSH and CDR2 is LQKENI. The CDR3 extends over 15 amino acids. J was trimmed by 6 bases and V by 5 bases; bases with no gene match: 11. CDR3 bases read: TGTGCCAGCTCATCGGACAGGGTAACAATCTCTGAA. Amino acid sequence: CASSSDRVTISE. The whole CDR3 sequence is CASSSDRVTISEAFF.

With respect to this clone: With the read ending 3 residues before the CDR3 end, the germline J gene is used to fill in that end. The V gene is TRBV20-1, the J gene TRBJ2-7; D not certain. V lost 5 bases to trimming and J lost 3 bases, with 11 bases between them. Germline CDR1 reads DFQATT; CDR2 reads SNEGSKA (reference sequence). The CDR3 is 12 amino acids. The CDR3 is CSAALLHYEQYF. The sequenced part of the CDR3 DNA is TGCAGTGCTGCCCTATTGCACTACGAG.

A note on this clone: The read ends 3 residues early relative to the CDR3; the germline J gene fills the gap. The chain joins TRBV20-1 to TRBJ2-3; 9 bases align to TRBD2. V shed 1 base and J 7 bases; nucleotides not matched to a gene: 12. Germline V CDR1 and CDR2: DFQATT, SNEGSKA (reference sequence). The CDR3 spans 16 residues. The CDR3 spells CSARGGLGLAPYTQYF. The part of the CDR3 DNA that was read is TGCAGTGCTAGAGGAGGCCTGGGACTAGCCCCCTATACG.

CDR3 in amino acids: CAISEQGARGSPLHF. CDR3 DNA (partial): TGTGCCATCTCTGAACAGGGGGCGCGGGGTTCACCC. J is TRBJ1-6 and V is TRBV10-3, with 9 bases that match TRBD1. Read data end 3 residues before the CDR3 end; the end is taken from the germline J gene. This CDR3 has 15 amino acids. Germline CDR1 reads ENHRY; CDR2 reads SYGVKD. V shed 8 bases and J 9 bases; nucleotides not matched to a gene: 11.

The CDR3 DNA, read in part, is TGTGCCAGCAGCTTGGAAGGGGGCGAAGACATT. Translating it yields CASSLEGGEDI. The CDR3, in full, reads CASSLEGGEDIQYF. The gene calls are TRBV5-6 and TRBJ2-4; TRBD1 matches at 7 bases. Read data end 3 residues before the CDR3 end; the end is taken from the germline J gene. Germline trimming cut 0 bases from V and 8 bases from J; bases unmatched to any gene: 5. Per the germline V gene, CDR1 is SGHDT and CDR2 is YYEEEE. This CDR3 region has 14 residues.

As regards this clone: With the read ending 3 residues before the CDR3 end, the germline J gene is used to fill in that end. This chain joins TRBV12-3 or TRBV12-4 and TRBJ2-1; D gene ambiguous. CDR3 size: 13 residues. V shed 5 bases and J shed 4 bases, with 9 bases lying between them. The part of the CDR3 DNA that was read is TGTGCCAGCAGTCGTGAGCGTTACAATGAG. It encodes CASSRERYNE. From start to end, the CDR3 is CASSRERYNEQFF.

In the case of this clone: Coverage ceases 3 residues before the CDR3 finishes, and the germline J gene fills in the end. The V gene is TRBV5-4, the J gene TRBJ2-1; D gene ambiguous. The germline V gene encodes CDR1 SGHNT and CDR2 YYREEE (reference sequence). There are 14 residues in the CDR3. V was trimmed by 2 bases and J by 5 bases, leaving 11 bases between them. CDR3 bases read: TGTGCCAGCAGCTTTGCCTCCACTCACAATGAG. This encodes CASSFASTHNE. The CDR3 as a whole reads CASSFASTHNEQFF.

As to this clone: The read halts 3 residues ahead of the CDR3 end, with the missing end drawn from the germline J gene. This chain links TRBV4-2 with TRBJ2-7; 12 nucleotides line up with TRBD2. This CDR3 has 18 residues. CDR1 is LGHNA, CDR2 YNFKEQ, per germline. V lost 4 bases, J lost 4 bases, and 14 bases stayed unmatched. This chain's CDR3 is CASSRKPPSSGGAYEQYF. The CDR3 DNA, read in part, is TGTGCCAGCAGCCGCAAGCCTCCATCTAGCGGGGGGGCTTACGAG.

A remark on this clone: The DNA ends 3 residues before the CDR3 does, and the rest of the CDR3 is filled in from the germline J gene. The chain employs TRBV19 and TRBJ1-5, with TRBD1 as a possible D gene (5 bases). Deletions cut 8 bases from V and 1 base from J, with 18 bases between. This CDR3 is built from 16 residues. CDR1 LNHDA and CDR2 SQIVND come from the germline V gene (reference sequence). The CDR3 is CASGEAGTGSNQPQHF. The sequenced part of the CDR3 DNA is TGTGCCAGTGGTGAGGCCGGGACTGGGAGCAATCAGCCC.

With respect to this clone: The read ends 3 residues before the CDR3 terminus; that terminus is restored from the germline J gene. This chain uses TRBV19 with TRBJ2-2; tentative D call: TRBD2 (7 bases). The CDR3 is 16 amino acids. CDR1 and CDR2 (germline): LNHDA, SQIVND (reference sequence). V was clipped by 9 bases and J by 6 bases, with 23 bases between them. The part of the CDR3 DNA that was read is TGTGCCAGCTCGAGAAGGGACGGGGAGGGGGCCGGGGAG. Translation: CASSRRDGEGAGE. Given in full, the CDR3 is CASSRRDGEGAGELFF. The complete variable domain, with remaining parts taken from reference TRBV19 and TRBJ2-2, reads DGGITQSPKYLFRKEGQNVTLSCEQNLNHDAMYWYRQDPGQGLRLIYYSQIVNDFQKGDIAEGYSVSREKKESFPLTVTSAQKNPTAFYLCASSRRDGEGAGELFFGEGSRLTVL.

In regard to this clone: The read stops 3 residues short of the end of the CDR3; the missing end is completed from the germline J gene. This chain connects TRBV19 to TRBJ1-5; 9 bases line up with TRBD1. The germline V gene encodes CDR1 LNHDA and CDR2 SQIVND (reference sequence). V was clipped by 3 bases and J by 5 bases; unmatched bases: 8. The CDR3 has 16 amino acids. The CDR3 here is CASSMQQGALYQPQHF. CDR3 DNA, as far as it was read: TGTGCCAGTAGTATGCAACAGGGGGCATTATATCAGCCC.

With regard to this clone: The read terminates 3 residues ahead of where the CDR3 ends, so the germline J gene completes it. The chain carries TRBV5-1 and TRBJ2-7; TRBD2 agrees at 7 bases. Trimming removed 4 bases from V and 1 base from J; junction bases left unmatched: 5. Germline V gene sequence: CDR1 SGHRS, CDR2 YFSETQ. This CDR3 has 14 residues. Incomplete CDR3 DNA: TGCGCCAGCAGCCCGGACGGGGGGTCCTACGAG. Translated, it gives CASSPDGGSYE. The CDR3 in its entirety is CASSPDGGSYEQYF.

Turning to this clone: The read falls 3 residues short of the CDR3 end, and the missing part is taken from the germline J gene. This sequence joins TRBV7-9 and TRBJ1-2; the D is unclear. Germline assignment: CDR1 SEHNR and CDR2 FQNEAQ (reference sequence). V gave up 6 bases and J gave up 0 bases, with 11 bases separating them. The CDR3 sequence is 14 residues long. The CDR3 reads CASSYTAPNYGYTF. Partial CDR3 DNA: TGTGCCAGCAGTTACACAGCTCCTAACTATGGC.

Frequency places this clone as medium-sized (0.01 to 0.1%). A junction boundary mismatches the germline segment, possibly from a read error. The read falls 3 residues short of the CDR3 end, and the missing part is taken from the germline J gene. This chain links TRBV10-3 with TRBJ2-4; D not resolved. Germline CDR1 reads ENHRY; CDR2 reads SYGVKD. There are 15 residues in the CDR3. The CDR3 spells CALSDPGRAKNIQYF. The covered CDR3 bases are TGTGCCCTCAGCGATCCCGGTCGGGCCAAAAACATT.

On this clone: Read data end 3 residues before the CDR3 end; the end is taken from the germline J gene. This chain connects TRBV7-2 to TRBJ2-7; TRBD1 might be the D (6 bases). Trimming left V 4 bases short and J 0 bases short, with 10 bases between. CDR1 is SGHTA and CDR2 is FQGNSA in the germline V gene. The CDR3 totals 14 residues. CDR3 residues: CASSSDSNSYEQYF. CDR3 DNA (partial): TGTGCCAGCAGCTCGGACAGTAACTCCTACGAG.

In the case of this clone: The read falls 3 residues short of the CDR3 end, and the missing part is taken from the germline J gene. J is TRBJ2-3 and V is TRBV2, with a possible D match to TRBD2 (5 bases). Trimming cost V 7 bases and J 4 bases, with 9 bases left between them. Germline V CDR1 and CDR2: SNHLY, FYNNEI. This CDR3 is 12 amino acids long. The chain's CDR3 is CASTERADTQYF. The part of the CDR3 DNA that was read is TGTGCCAGCACCGAGAGGGCAGATACG. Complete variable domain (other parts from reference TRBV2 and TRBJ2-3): EPEVTQTPSHQVTQMGQEVILRCVPISNHLYFYWYRQILGQKVEFLVSFYNNEISEKSEIFDDQFSVERPDGSNFTLKIRSTKLEDSAMYFCASTERADTQYFGPGTRLTVL.

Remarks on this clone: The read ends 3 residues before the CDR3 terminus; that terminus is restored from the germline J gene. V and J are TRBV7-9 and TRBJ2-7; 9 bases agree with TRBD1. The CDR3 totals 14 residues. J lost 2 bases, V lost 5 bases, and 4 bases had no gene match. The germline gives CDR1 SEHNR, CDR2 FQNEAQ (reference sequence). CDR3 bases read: TGTGCCAGCAGCCCCAGGACAGGGGCCTACGAG. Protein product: CASSPRTGAYE. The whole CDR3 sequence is CASSPRTGAYEQYF.

The CDR3 spells CASSLVINEQFF. Partial CDR3 DNA: TGTGCCAGCAGCTTGGTTATCAATGAG. The chain combines TRBV5-4 with TRBJ2-1; no firm D call. The read terminates 3 residues before the CDR3 end, so the remaining end is supplied by the germline J gene. Trimming pared 0 bases from V and 6 bases from J, leaving 4 bases between. Germline CDR1 and CDR2: SGHNT and YYREEE (reference sequence). CDR3 length equals 12 residues.

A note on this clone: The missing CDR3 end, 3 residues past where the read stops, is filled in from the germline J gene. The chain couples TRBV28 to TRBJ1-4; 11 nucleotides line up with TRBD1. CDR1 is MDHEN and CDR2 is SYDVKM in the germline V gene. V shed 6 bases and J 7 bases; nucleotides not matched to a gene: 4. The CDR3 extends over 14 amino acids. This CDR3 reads CASRSGTGGEKLFF. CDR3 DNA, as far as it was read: TGTGCCAGCAGATCCGGGACAGGGGGTGAAAAA.

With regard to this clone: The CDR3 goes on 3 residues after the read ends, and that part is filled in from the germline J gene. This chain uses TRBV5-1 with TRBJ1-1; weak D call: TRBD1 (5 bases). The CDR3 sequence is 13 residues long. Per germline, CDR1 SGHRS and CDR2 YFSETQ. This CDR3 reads CASSQGLPLGAFF. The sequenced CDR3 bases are TGCGCCAGCAGTCAGGGTCTTCCCCTAGGA.

CDR3 residues: CASSIGDGTEAFF. Incomplete CDR3 DNA: TGTGCCAGTAGTATTGGCGACGGGACTGAA. The chain is built from TRBV19 and TRBJ1-1; no clear D gene. The read comes to an end 3 residues before the CDR3 does, leaving the germline J gene to fill in the end. The CDR3 is 13 residues long. With 3 bases removed from V and 5 bases from J, the gap between germline ends came to 10 bases. Germline V gene data show CDR1 as LNHDA and CDR2 as SQIVND (reference sequence).

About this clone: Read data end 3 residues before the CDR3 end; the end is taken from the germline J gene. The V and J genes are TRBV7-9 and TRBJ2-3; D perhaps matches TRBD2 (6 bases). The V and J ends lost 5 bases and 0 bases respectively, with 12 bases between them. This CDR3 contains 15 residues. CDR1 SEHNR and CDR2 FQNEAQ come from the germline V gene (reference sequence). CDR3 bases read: TGTGCCAGCAGCACCCGACTAGAGAGCACAGATACG. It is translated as CASSTRLESTDT. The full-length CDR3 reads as CASSTRLESTDTQYF.

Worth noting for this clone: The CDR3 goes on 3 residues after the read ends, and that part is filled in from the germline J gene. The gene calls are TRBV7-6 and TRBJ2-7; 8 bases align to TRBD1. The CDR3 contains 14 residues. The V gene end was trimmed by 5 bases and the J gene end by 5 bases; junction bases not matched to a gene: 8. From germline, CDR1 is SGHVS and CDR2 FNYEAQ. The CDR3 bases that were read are TGTGCCAGCAGCCTATACAGGGGGAAGGACGAG. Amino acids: CASSLYRGKDE. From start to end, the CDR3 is CASSLYRGKDEQYF.

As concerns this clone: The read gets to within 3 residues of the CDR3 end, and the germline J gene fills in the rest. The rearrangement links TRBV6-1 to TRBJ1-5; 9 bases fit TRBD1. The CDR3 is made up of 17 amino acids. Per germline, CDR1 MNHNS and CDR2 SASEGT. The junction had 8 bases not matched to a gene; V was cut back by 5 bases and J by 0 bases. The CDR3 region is CASSQGQGPYSNQPQHF. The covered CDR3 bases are TGTGCCAGCAGTCAAGGACAGGGGCCATATAGCAATCAGCCC.